The rows below give T cell receptor beta chains drawn from one sample of a study of OX40 agonist ivuxolimab in advanced cancers. Generated by immunoSEQ multiplex PCR, the TCRdb table keeps only in-frame clones and is missing some. The table records tens of thousands of clones, roughly four fifths of them present only once. The sequencing used CD4+ or CD8+ T cells sorted from blood, collected in a trial of the OX40 agonist ivuxolimab. Source of these receptors: an adult with an advanced solid tumor such as melanoma, head and neck, liver or kidney cancer. The CDR3 runs from the conserved cysteine through the conserved F or W. A D gene is named only where the DNA matches it firmly. Not all rows give a size; the values are once, few, many and, for expanded clones, a class.

v_call	d_call	clone_size	j_call	cdr3_nt	cdr3_aa
TRBV9	-	once	TRBJ1-1	TGTGCCAGCAGCAGCGGCGGTTGGGGGCGAGGGACTGAAGCTTTCTTT	CASSSGGWGRGTEAFF
TRBV27	-	-	TRBJ1-2	TGTGCCAGCACCCCCGGAGGGGCGGGCTATGGCTACACCTTC	CASTPGGAGYGYTF
TRBV7-9	-	-	TRBJ2-2	TGTGCCAGCAGCTTGAGGCAGGCGAACACCGGGGAGCTGTTTTTT	CASSLRQANTGELFF
TRBV9	-	-	TRBJ2-5	TGTGCCAGCAGCCCAAGCGACGCGAAGACCCAGTACTTC	CASSPSDAKTQYF
TRBV11-2	-	-	TRBJ2-3	TGTGCCAGCAGCTTGGCCAGTTATAGCACAGATACGCAGTATTTT	CASSLASYSTDTQYF
TRBV13	TRBD2	-	TRBJ2-3	TGTGCCAGCAGCCTGACTAGCGGGGGGGCTTTGGATACGCAGTATTTT	CASSLTSGGALDTQYF
TRBV6-5	-	-	TRBJ1-2	TGTGCCAGCAGCCGAGACAGGTTAGACTCCTATGGCTACACCTTC	CASSRDRLDSYGYTF
TRBV23-1	-	-	TRBJ2-5	TGCGCCAGGAGAGTGCACCAAGAGACCCAGTACTTC	CARRVHQETQYF
TRBV6-5	-	-	TRBJ1-5	TGTGCCAGCAGTTACTCTCAGGCTAGCAATCAGCCCCAGCATTTT	CASSYSQASNQPQHF
TRBV6-5	-	once	TRBJ1-1	TGTGCCAGCAGCGGGACTTTGACGGCCCGTGAAGCTTTCTTT	CASSGTLTAREAFF
TRBV7-2	-	-	TRBJ1-3	TGTGCCAGCAGCTCGACTCAGGGAAGCGGAAACACCATATATTTT	CASSSTQGSGNTIYF
TRBV18	TRBD1	-	TRBJ1-4	TGTGCCAGCTCACCCAGCGGGTCACCCAGGGGGTATGAAAAACTGTTTTTT	CASSPSGSPRGYEKLFF
TRBV7-2	-	-	TRBJ2-7	TGTGCCAGCAGCTTAGCGTTGACAGTCAAATCCTACGAGCAGTACTTC	CASSLALTVKSYEQYF
TRBV11-2	-	once	TRBJ2-3	TGTGCCAGCAGCTTGCAGGGGTGGCTCACAGATACGCAGTATTTT	CASSLQGWLTDTQYF
TRBV6-1	-	-	TRBJ1-4	TGTGCCAGCCGGTTTCCTAATGAAAAACTGTTTTTT	CASRFPNEKLFF